This entry concerns a single T cell receptor (beta chain). Time point specified: peripheral blood 6 weeks after treatment start. The assay was immunoSEQ multiplex PCR, and TCRdb's table has in-frame clones only and misses some. The table includes 46,000 or so clones, 75% to 90% detected once. This sample was taken from a study of PD-L1 blockade in urothelial cancer. Germline V gives CDR1 LNHDA, CDR2 SQIVND (reference sequence). The V segment lost 5 bases and the J segment 7 bases; nucleotides outside the gene matches: 7. This CDR3 contains 13 residues. The TCR originated in a man between 60 and 75 years old with urothelial cancer. Here the sequenced sample was PBMCs, taken around atezolizumab (anti-PD-L1) treatment. The genes are TRBV19 and TRBJ2-5; TRBD2 matches at 7 bases. CDR3 DNA sequence: TGTGCCAGTAGTGCCGGGGACTACAGGACCCAGTACTTC. Residues: CASSAGDYRTQYF.